This entry concerns a single T cell receptor beta chain. The same CDR3 also results from other DNA sequences found in this sample. These data originate in a study of control samples from healthy donors and cancer patients. TCRdb's copy holds only in-frame clones and misses some; the assay was immunoSEQ multiplex PCR. The profile shows about 200,000 clones, 91% of them singletons. The clonotype comes from a man between 25 and 39 years old in good health. Sequenced: blood.

The CDR3 DNA reads TGTGCCAGCAGCGTAGGGGGTGGGACCTACGAGCAGTACTTC. Protein sequence: CASSVGGGTYEQYF. The rearrangement uses TRBV9 and TRBJ2-7, with unresolved D. This CDR3 is built from 14 residues. The V end was cut by 0 bases, the J end by 2 bases, with 9 bases between. Germline lookup yields CDR1 SGDLS and CDR2 YYNGEE. The variable domain in full, with the rest retrieved from reference TRBV9 and TRBJ2-7, is DSGVTQTPKHLITATGQRVTLRCSPRSGDLSVYWYQQSLDQGLQFLIQYYNGEERAKGNILERFSAQQFPDLHSELNLSSLELGDSALYFCASSVGGGTYEQYFGPGTRLTVT.